This passage covers 30 T cell receptor beta chains from one sample sequenced in a study of beta chain features in type 1 diabetes. The investigators reverse transcribed all of the isolated RNA, so they sequenced expressed TCRB transcripts. Data came from immunoSEQ multiplex PCR; TCRdb stores just in-frame clones and leaves some out. This sample yields about 250,000 clones, of which over 12% are seen a single time; 0.026% belongs to the top ten. Sequences were obtained from naive CD4+ T cells from blood. The receptor source for this set is a woman aged 40 to 50 in good health.

This clone was counted a few times. The rearrangement uses TRBV29-1 and TRBJ2-1; 7 positions match TRBD1. V shed 6 bases and J 0 bases; nucleotides not matched to a gene: 2. The CDR3 loop spans 13 amino acids. Germline-derived CDR1 and CDR2 are SQVTM and ANQGSEA. The CDR3 protein is CSVEGASYNEQFF. CDR3 coding DNA: TGCAGCGTCGAGGGGGCCTCCTACAATGAGCAGTTCTTC.

In its sample, this clone was seen a few times. The chain couples TRBV18 to TRBJ2-7; 9 positions agree with TRBD1. J gave up 2 bases and V 5 bases, and 13 bases lay outside the gene matches. The CDR3 is 17 amino acids. Germline V gene data show CDR1 as KGHSH and CDR2 as LQKENI. The CDR3: CASSNLPGQGITYEQYF. The CDR3 DNA sequence: TGTGCCAGCTCAAATCTCCCGGGACAGGGAATAACCTACGAGCAGTACTTC.

V gene TRBV4-2 combines with J gene TRBJ2-7, with 7 bases lining up with TRBD1. CDR1 is LGHNA, CDR2 YNFKEQ, per germline. CDR3 length equals 16 residues. V was clipped by 4 bases and J by 2 bases; unmatched bases: 11. This CDR3 reads CASSLSVGQVTYEQYF. DNA of the CDR3: TGTGCCAGCAGCCTGTCCGTCGGACAGGTCACCTACGAGCAGTACTTC.

This clone appeared a few times. The chain recombines TRBV7-9 with TRBJ1-6, with TRBD1 matching 8 bases. There are 14 residues in the CDR3. The V gene's germline CDR1 is SEHNR and CDR2 FQNEAQ (reference sequence). Trimming cost V 5 bases and J 7 bases; bases outside gene matches: 4. For the CDR3, the DNA is TGTGCCAGCAGCCTGGGACAGGACAATTCACCCCTCCACTTT. Its protein product is CASSLGQDNSPLHF.

The CDR3 sequence is CASSISGQGLPRETQYF. The DNA of the CDR3 is TGTGCCAGTAGTATCTCGGGACAGGGGCTCCCGCGGGAGACCCAGTACTTC. The chain carries TRBV19 and TRBJ2-5; 10 bases are shared with TRBD1. The V gene's germline CDR1 is LNHDA and CDR2 SQIVND (reference sequence). The length of the CDR3 is 17 residues. The ends lost 3 bases at V and 5 bases at J; junction bases unmatched: 12. Based on the CDR3 plus reference TRBV19 and TRBJ2-5, the full variable domain is DGGITQSPKYLFRKEGQNVTLSCEQNLNHDAMYWYRQDPGQGLRLIYYSQIVNDFQKGDIAEGYSVSREKKESFPLTVTSAQKNPTAFYLCASSISGQGLPRETQYFGPGTRLLVL.

The chain employs TRBV6-5 and TRBJ2-1, with TRBD2 matching over 11 bases. This CDR3 contains 15 residues. The germline V gene encodes CDR1 MNHEY and CDR2 SVGAGI. The junction had 3 bases not matched to a gene; V was cut back by 6 bases and J by 2 bases. CDR3 nucleotide sequence: TGTGCCAGCAGCCGTAGCGGGGGGGCCTACAATGAGCAGTTCTTC. As protein: CASSRSGGAYNEQFF.

The J gene is TRBJ1-3, the V gene TRBV6-6; perhaps TRBD1 as D (6 bases). Per germline, CDR1 MNHNY and CDR2 SVGAGI (reference sequence). This CDR3 is 14 amino acids long. The V end was cut by 2 bases, the J end by 4 bases, with 9 bases between. CDR3 DNA sequence: TGTGCCAGCAGTTACAGGGGGTCGGGAAACACCATATATTTT. It specifies CASSYRGSGNTIYF.

This chain links TRBV19 with TRBJ1-1; D is ambiguous. Trimming stripped 4 bases from V and 6 bases from J, with 18 bases between. The CDR3 totals 15 residues. CDR1 is LNHDA, CDR2 SQIVND, per germline (reference sequence). The CDR3 DNA reads TGTGCCAGTAGTACAAACAGAGACTACCTTCCTGAAGCTTTCTTT. It codes for CASSTNRDYLPEAFF.

This clone was detected a few times. V is TRBV6-6 and J is TRBJ1-6, with 8 bases identical to TRBD1. This CDR3 has 14 residues. Germline CDR1 is MNHNY and CDR2 is SVGAGI (reference sequence). The V segment lost 7 bases and the J segment 10 bases; nucleotides outside the gene matches: 9. Here the CDR3 DNA reads TGTGCCAGCACCATGACAGGGGCTGAATCACCCCTCCACTTT. As protein: CASTMTGAESPLHF.

V gene TRBV19 combines with J gene TRBJ2-3, with 7 bases lining up with TRBD2. The CDR3 extends over 14 amino acids. V lost 10 bases, J lost 2 bases, and 9 bases stayed unmatched. Germline V gene sequence: CDR1 LNHDA, CDR2 SQIVND (reference sequence). In nucleotides, the CDR3 is TGTGCCACCAAAGGCGGGAGTTACACAGATACGCAGTATTTT. This sequence encodes CATKGGSYTDTQYF.

V usage is TRBV9 and J usage is TRBJ2-3; 16 nucleotides agree with TRBD2. The CDR3 contains 21 residues. Germline V gene data show CDR1 as SGDLS and CDR2 as YYNGEE. V lost 0 bases, J lost 0 bases, and 10 bases stayed unmatched. The CDR3 loop reads CASSVGRAGLAGGRSTDTQYF. CDR3 sequence (DNA): TGTGCCAGCAGCGTAGGTCGAGCGGGACTAGCGGGGGGGAGGAGCACAGATACGCAGTATTTT.

V and J are TRBV6-5 and TRBJ1-1; D possibly corresponds to TRBD1 (6 bases). Germline assignment: CDR1 MNHEY and CDR2 SVGAGI. There are 15 residues in the CDR3. V lost 2 bases and J 1 base, leaving 11 bases between the germline ends. The CDR3: CASSYGGAGNTEAFF. DNA for the CDR3: TGTGCCAGCAGTTACGGGGGGGCGGGGAACACTGAAGCTTTCTTT.

This clone turned up a few times. This chain connects TRBV19 to TRBJ2-1; TRBD2 aligns across 7 bases. CDR3 length: 16 amino acids. V trimming: 3 bases; J trimming: 5 bases; junction bases outside the gene matches: 10. In germline, CDR1 is LNHDA, CDR2 SQIVND (reference sequence). CDR3 DNA sequence: TGTGCCAGTAGTATGATACCTCGCGGGGGTCACAATGAGCAGTTCTTC. Encoded protein: CASSMIPRGGHNEQFF.

The chain links TRBV6-4 to TRBJ2-1; tentatively, D is TRBD1 (6 bases). This CDR3 comprises 15 residues. V lost 9 bases, J lost 9 bases, and 24 bases lay in between. CDR1 and CDR2 from the germline V gene are MRHNA and SNTAGT. CDR3 nucleotides: TGTGCCAGTAGGTCCTCAGGGGCAGGGGTGAGTGAGCAGTTCTTC. It translates to CASRSSGAGVSEQFF.

This clone was seen more than once but under ten times. The rearrangement uses TRBV7-9 and TRBJ2-7; maybe TRBD1 (5 bases). Trimming removed 6 bases from V and 1 base from J, with 16 bases in between. Germline V gives CDR1 SEHNR, CDR2 FQNEAQ (reference sequence). The CDR3 is 15 residues long. DNA for the CDR3: TGTGCCAGCAGTCAAAAGGGGTCTGGGTCCTACGAGCAGTACTTC. This sequence encodes CASSQKGSGSYEQYF.

A few counts support this clone. The chain combines TRBV6-5 with TRBJ2-7, with no clear D. V lost 1 base and J lost 3, with 10 bases in between. Germline CDR1 MNHEY, CDR2 SVGAGI. The CDR3 covers 14 residues. The CDR3 region is CASSYLARNYEQYF. The CDR3 coding sequence is TGTGCCAGCAGTTACTTGGCTAGAAACTACGAGCAGTACTTC.

The chain has TRBV18 and TRBJ1-4, with TRBD1 as a possible D gene (5 bases). The CDR3 extends over 14 amino acids. Germline CDR1 KGHSH, CDR2 LQKENI. V dropped 5 bases and J dropped 3 bases, with 10 bases sitting between them. In nucleotides, the CDR3 is TGTGCCAGCTCAACCAGGGAGGCTAATGAAAAACTGTTTTTT. Translating gives CASSTREANEKLFF.

This clone was seen only a few times. The J gene is TRBJ2-7, the V gene TRBV7-2; 7 bases fit TRBD1. CDR1 is SGHTA and CDR2 is FQGNSA in the germline V gene. J was trimmed by 2 bases and V by 5 bases; bases with no gene match: 6. The CDR3 is made up of 14 amino acids. CDR3 sequence: CASSQTGVPYEQYF. The CDR3 DNA reads as TGTGCCAGCAGCCAAACAGGGGTCCCCTACGAGCAGTACTTC.

The chain couples TRBV9 to TRBJ2-1; a weak D match, TRBD2 (7 bases). V dropped 0 bases and J dropped 6 bases, with 13 bases sitting between them. CDR3 length: 15 residues. Germline values: CDR1 SGDLS, CDR2 YYNGEE. CDR3 region: CASSVGGGASNEQFF. As DNA, the CDR3 is TGTGCCAGCAGCGTAGGTGGGGGGGCCAGCAATGAGCAGTTCTTC.

This clone was counted between two and nine times. The rearrangement uses TRBV7-6 and TRBJ1-1; no clear D. Per germline, CDR1 SGHVS and CDR2 FNYEAQ. Trimming shortened V by 2 bases and J by 6 bases, and 7 bases separated the two germline ends. CDR3 length equals 12 residues. The CDR3 loop is CASSLSGSEAFF. The CDR3 bases are TGTGCCAGCAGCTTATCGGGGTCTGAAGCTTTCTTT.

This clone was seen a few times. The chain links TRBV9 to TRBJ2-5; 11 bases are shared with TRBD2. The trim removed 2 bases at V and 2 bases at J, leaving 8 bases unmatched. This CDR3 region has 17 residues. The germline gives CDR1 SGDLS, CDR2 YYNGEE. The CDR3 DNA reads as TGTGCCAGCAGCGTGGGTCTAGCGGGGGGTATTCAAGAGACCCAGTACTTC. Its protein product is CASSVGLAGGIQETQYF.

CDR3 in DNA: TGTGCCAGCAGTTACTCGGGGACAGGGGGCCACGAGCAGTACTTC. It codes for CASSYSGTGGHEQYF. The rearrangement uses TRBV6-6 and TRBJ2-7, with TRBD1 matching 12 bases. Germline CDR1 and CDR2: MNHNY and SVGAGI (reference sequence). The CDR3 contains 15 residues. V shed 0 bases, J shed 5 bases, and the junction held 2 bases outside the gene matches.

V gene TRBV7-9 combines with J gene TRBJ1-4, with 10 bases lining up with TRBD1. The V gene end was trimmed by 2 bases and the J gene end by 7 bases; junction bases not matched to a gene: 4. The CDR3 length is 15 residues. The germline V gene has CDR1 SEHNR and CDR2 FQNEAQ (reference sequence). CDR3 sequence (DNA): TGTGCCAGCAGCTTATCCCGGGACAGGGGTGAAAAACTGTTTTTT. Protein: CASSLSRDRGEKLFF.

The chain uses TRBV5-1 and TRBJ2-2; D is possibly TRBD2 (6 bases). The CDR3 runs to 14 residues. V dropped 4 bases and J dropped 4 bases, with 11 bases sitting between them. The germline gives CDR1 SGHRS, CDR2 YFSETQ. CDR3 sequence reads: CASSPVGGTGELFF. DNA of the CDR3: TGCGCCAGCAGCCCCGTCGGGGGCACCGGGGAGCTGTTTTTT. The variable domain in full, with the rest retrieved from reference TRBV5-1 and TRBJ2-2, is KAGVTQTPRYLIKTRGQQVTLSCSPISGHRSVSWYQQTPGQGLQFLFEYFSETQRNKGNFPGRFSGRQFSNSRSEMNVSTLELGDSALYLCASSPVGGTGELFFGEGSRLTVL.

J is TRBJ1-4 and V is TRBV11-2; 8 positions agree with TRBD1. V lost 1 base and J lost 7; bases outside the gene matches: 2. CDR3 length: 14 residues. In germline, CDR1 is SGHAT, CDR2 FQNNGV. This CDR3 reads CASSLVDRGEKLFF. Written as DNA, the CDR3 is TGTGCCAGCAGCTTAGTTGACAGGGGTGAAAAACTGTTTTTT.

The chain couples TRBV7-9 to TRBJ1-4; 7 bases match TRBD1. V shed 1 base and J 10 bases; nucleotides not matched to a gene: 9. The CDR3 length is 15 residues. Germline assignment: CDR1 SEHNR and CDR2 FQNEAQ (reference sequence). The CDR3 reads CASSLGAGQDSKLFF. The CDR3 nucleotides are TGTGCCAGCAGCTTAGGGGCTGGACAGGATTCAAAACTGTTTTTT. Filled out from reference TRBV7-9 and TRBJ1-4, the complete variable domain reads DTGVSQNPRHKITKRGQNVTFRCDPISEHNRLYWYRQTLGQGPEFLTYFQNEAQLEKSRLLSDRFSAERPKGSFSTLEIQRTEQGDSAMYLCASSLGAGQDSKLFFGSGTQLSVL.

This clone showed up just a few times. V gene TRBV10-3 combines with J gene TRBJ2-2, with D hard to call. Trimming cost V 11 bases and J 7 bases, with 14 bases left between them. The germline gives CDR1 ENHRY, CDR2 SYGVKD. This CDR3 contains 12 residues. CDR3 in amino acids: CAHRENLGELFF. CDR3 in DNA: TGTGCCCACCGCGAGAATCTCGGGGAGCTGTTTTTT.

This chain links TRBV11-2 with TRBJ2-1; 10 nucleotides match TRBD2. CDR1 and CDR2 from the germline V gene are SGHAT and FQNNGV. The CDR3 length is 16 residues. V shed 0 bases and J 9 bases; nucleotides not matched to a gene: 8. The CDR3 sequence is CASSLDGSSGGSEQFF. The CDR3 nucleotides are TGTGCCAGCAGCTTAGATGGGTCTAGCGGGGGTAGTGAGCAGTTCTTC. Combining the CDR3 with reference TRBV11-2 and TRBJ2-1 gives the whole variable domain EAGVAQSPRYKIIEKRQSVAFWCNPISGHATLYWYQQILGQGPKLLIQFQNNGVVDDSQLPKDRFSAERLKGVDSTLKIQPAKLEDSAVYLCASSLDGSSGGSEQFFGPGTRLTVL.

The genes are TRBV29-1 and TRBJ2-5, with 7 positions matching TRBD2. Germline values: CDR1 SQVTM, CDR2 ANQGSEA. The CDR3 is made up of 15 amino acids. The junction had 4 bases not matched to a gene; V was cut back by 0 bases and J by 0 bases. CDR3 protein: CSVEEKGGDQETQYF. For the CDR3, the DNA is TGCAGCGTTGAAGAAAAGGGAGGGGACCAAGAGACCCAGTACTTC.

This clone was seen a handful of times. The chain recombines TRBV10-3 with TRBJ2-6; D is unclear. The CDR3 length is 13 residues. The V gene lost 6 bases and the J gene lost 2 bases, with 5 bases spanning the gap. The germline CDR1 and CDR2 sequences are ENHRY and SYGVKD. This CDR3 reads CAIRSTGANVLTF. The CDR3 coding sequence is TGTGCCATCAGGAGTACTGGGGCCAACGTCCTGACTTTC.